The T cell receptor (beta chain) under discussion was sequenced for a study of shared clonotypes between healthy human individuals. Only CD45RO-negative cells positively selected for CCR7 counted as naive CD8 cells, so terminally differentiated effector memory CD45RA+ cells were excluded. CDR3 size: 16 residues. CDR1 and CDR2 (germline): MDHEN, SYDVKM. Trimming removed 4 bases from V and 7 bases from J; junction bases left unmatched: 15. Clones were sequenced by immunoSEQ multiplex PCR, and TCRdb holds only the in-frame ones, with some missing. The sample lists around 2,100,000 clones; approximately 94% were seen once.

This rearrangement joins TRBV28 to TRBJ2-7, with 8 bases aligning to TRBD2. What was sequenced was naive CD8+ T cells sorted from blood. This TCR was recovered from a young man in good health. The CDR3 sequence: CASSSHLAGPQEEQYF. The CDR3, as DNA: TGTGCCAGCAGTTCGCATCTAGCGGGCCCTCAGGAGGAGCAGTACTTC.